The rows below give T cell receptor beta chains drawn from one sample of a study of control samples from healthy donors and cancer patients. The repertoire was sequenced with immunoSEQ multiplex PCR; TCRdb's copy has only in-frame clones and lacks some. The sample includes roughly 80,000 clones, approximately 90% seen only once; the top ten take 1.9%. Specimen: PBMCs. All receptors derive from a woman aged 55-70 years with head and neck cancer. The CDR3 runs from the conserved cysteine through the conserved F or W. D genes are given only for firm matches. Rows may omit the clone size; those that give it use once, few, many or a size class.

j_gene: TRBJ2-1
v_gene: TRBV10-3
abundance: -
d_gene: TRBD2
CDR3nt: TGTGCCATCAGTTCTAGCGGGAGGACCGACAATGAGCAGTTCTTC
CDR3aa: CAISSSGRTDNEQFF

j_gene: TRBJ2-5
v_gene: TRBV4-1
abundance: -
d_gene: -
CDR3nt: TGCGCCAGCAGCCTAAACGAGGGAGACGGGGAGACCCAGTACTTC
CDR3aa: CASSLNEGDGETQYF

j_gene: TRBJ1-5
v_gene: TRBV2
abundance: once
d_gene: TRBD1
CDR3nt: TGTGCCACCCGACAGGGGGCATCTAGCAATCAGCCCCAGCATTTT
CDR3aa: CATRQGASSNQPQHF

j_gene: TRBJ1-5
v_gene: TRBV6-5
abundance: -
d_gene: -
CDR3nt: TGTGCCAGCAGTTCCTCGACACCTTATAGCAATCAGCCCCAGCATTTT
CDR3aa: CASSSSTPYSNQPQHF

j_gene: TRBJ2-1
v_gene: TRBV6-5
abundance: -
d_gene: -
CDR3nt: TGTGCCAGCCGAAATGGACCCTACAATGAGCAGTTCTTC
CDR3aa: CASRNGPYNEQFF

j_gene: TRBJ2-1
v_gene: TRBV5-1
abundance: -
d_gene: TRBD2
CDR3nt: TGCGCCAGCAGTTGGGGACAGGGCGCCCCGGGACTAGCGGGAGGAGGTTCGCGACAGCAGTTCTTC
CDR3aa: CASSWGQGAPGLAGGGSRQQFF

j_gene: TRBJ2-7
v_gene: TRBV7-7
abundance: few
d_gene: -
CDR3nt: TGTGCCAGCAGCCTTAGTCGTAATGGGGGGAACTACGAGCAGTACTTC
CDR3aa: CASSLSRNGGNYEQYF

j_gene: TRBJ2-5
v_gene: TRBV28
abundance: -
d_gene: -
CDR3nt: TGTGCCAGCAGTTTTGTTCGGGGAGAGACCCAGTACTTC
CDR3aa: CASSFVRGETQYF

j_gene: TRBJ1-3
v_gene: TRBV18
abundance: -
d_gene: -
CDR3nt: TGTGCCAGCTCACCAGTGAGACAGCCTAGCTCTGGAAACACCATATATTTT
CDR3aa: CASSPVRQPSSGNTIYF

j_gene: TRBJ2-7
v_gene: TRBV29-1
abundance: -
d_gene: TRBD1
CDR3nt: TGCAGCGTGGGGGGACAGGGGTACGAGCAGTACTTC
CDR3aa: CSVGGQGYEQYF

j_gene: TRBJ2-2
v_gene: TRBV7-2
abundance: -
d_gene: -
CDR3nt: TGTGCCAGCAGTCGAAAAGGGGCCGCGAACACCGGGGAGCTGTTTTTT
CDR3aa: CASSRKGAANTGELFF

j_gene: TRBJ1-6
v_gene: TRBV9
abundance: -
d_gene: -
CDR3nt: TGTGCCAGCAGCACAGGGACCTATAATTCACCCCTCCACTTT
CDR3aa: CASSTGTYNSPLHF

j_gene: TRBJ1-2
v_gene: TRBV24-1
abundance: -
d_gene: TRBD1
CDR3nt: TGTGCCACCGCAACGGGACAGGGCTTTGAGGGCTACACCTTC
CDR3aa: CATATGQGFEGYTF

j_gene: TRBJ2-4
v_gene: TRBV28
abundance: -
d_gene: -
CDR3nt: TGTGCCAGCAGTTTCCCCGGACAGTTCACGACCAAAAACATTCAGTACTTC
CDR3aa: CASSFPGQFTTKNIQYF

j_gene: TRBJ2-5
v_gene: TRBV6-5
abundance: once
d_gene: TRBD1
CDR3nt: TGTGCCAGCGCCCAGGACAGGGAAGAGACCCAGTACTTC
CDR3aa: CASAQDREETQYF

j_gene: TRBJ2-7
v_gene: TRBV15
abundance: -
d_gene: -
CDR3nt: TGTGCCACCAGCAGAGTCACAGGGACTCTCTACGAGCAGTACTTC
CDR3aa: CATSRVTGTLYEQYF

j_gene: TRBJ2-2
v_gene: TRBV4-3
abundance: -
d_gene: TRBD2
CDR3nt: TGCGCCAGCAGCCAAGCAACTAGCGGGAGTAAAAACGGGGAGCTGTTTTTT
CDR3aa: CASSQATSGSKNGELFF

j_gene: TRBJ1-4
v_gene: TRBV7-3
abundance: -
d_gene: -
CDR3nt: TGTGCCAGCAGCTTAGTGACGGGGGAAAAACTGTTTTTT
CDR3aa: CASSLVTGEKLFF

j_gene: TRBJ1-3
v_gene: TRBV18
abundance: -
d_gene: -
CDR3nt: TGTGCCAGCTCAGAGCAGGGGTCTGGAAACACCATATATTTT
CDR3aa: CASSEQGSGNTIYF

j_gene: TRBJ2-7
v_gene: TRBV15
abundance: -
d_gene: TRBD2
CDR3nt: TGTGCCACCAGCAGAGAGACTAGCGGCCTAGAGCAGTACTTC
CDR3aa: CATSRETSGLEQYF

j_gene: TRBJ2-1
v_gene: TRBV7-9
abundance: few
d_gene: -
CDR3nt: TGTGCCAGCAGCGGTCGGGCTCTTGGGGATGAGCAGTTCTTC
CDR3aa: CASSGRALGDEQFF

j_gene: TRBJ1-1
v_gene: TRBV9
abundance: -
d_gene: -
CDR3nt: TGTGCCAGCAGCGTAGTGCAACCTCCCGGCACTGAAGCTTTCTTT
CDR3aa: CASSVVQPPGTEAFF

j_gene: TRBJ2-7
v_gene: TRBV30
abundance: -
d_gene: -
CDR3nt: TGTGCCCGGACCTCAGGAGGCGAGCAGTACTTC
CDR3aa: CARTSGGEQYF

j_gene: TRBJ1-1
v_gene: TRBV5-6
abundance: -
d_gene: TRBD1
CDR3nt: TGTGCCAGCAGCCCGCATGAGGACAGGCGGCCCACTGAAGCTTTCTTT
CDR3aa: CASSPHEDRRPTEAFF

j_gene: TRBJ1-4
v_gene: TRBV18
abundance: once
d_gene: -
CDR3nt: TGTGCCAGCTCACCCGCCCCCCTTGCAACTAATGAAAAACTGTTTTTT
CDR3aa: CASSPAPLATNEKLFF

j_gene: TRBJ2-7
v_gene: TRBV20-1
abundance: once
d_gene: -
CDR3nt: TGCAGTGCTAGAGTAGGGGACTCGGATTACTTC
CDR3aa: CSARVGDSDYF

j_gene: TRBJ1-6
v_gene: TRBV19
abundance: -
d_gene: -
CDR3nt: TGTGCCAGTAGTGACGGACATAATTCACCCCTCCACTTT
CDR3aa: CASSDGHNSPLHF

j_gene: TRBJ2-2
v_gene: TRBV5-1
abundance: -
d_gene: TRBD2
CDR3nt: TGCGCCAGCAGCGTAACTAGCGGGCGGGAGCTGTTTTTT
CDR3aa: CASSVTSGRELFF

j_gene: TRBJ1-4
v_gene: TRBV4-2
abundance: -
d_gene: -
CDR3nt: TGTGCCAGCAGCCAAGAAGGGGGGAGTAATGAAAAACTGTTTTTT
CDR3aa: CASSQEGGSNEKLFF

j_gene: TRBJ2-6
v_gene: TRBV18
abundance: -
d_gene: -
CDR3nt: TGTGCCAGCTCACCGCCGGTCAGGGAGCCCGGGGCCAACGTCCTGACTTTC
CDR3aa: CASSPPVREPGANVLTF

j_gene: TRBJ1-2
v_gene: TRBV4-3
abundance: -
d_gene: -
CDR3nt: TGCGCCAGCAGCCAAGATCTCGCCCCTAACTATGGCTACACCTTC
CDR3aa: CASSQDLAPNYGYTF

j_gene: TRBJ2-1
v_gene: TRBV29-1
abundance: -
d_gene: TRBD2
CDR3nt: TGCAGCGTTCAGGCGCGGGGACTAGCGGGTGAGCAGTTCTTC
CDR3aa: CSVQARGLAGEQFF

j_gene: TRBJ1-6
v_gene: TRBV2
abundance: once
d_gene: -
CDR3nt: TGTGCCAGCAGTTCTAGCCAGGGCCGCAATTCACCCCTCCACTTT
CDR3aa: CASSSSQGRNSPLHF

j_gene: TRBJ1-1
v_gene: TRBV30
abundance: -
d_gene: -
CDR3nt: TGTGCCTGGAGTGCCGCGACAGGACTCCGCACTGAAGCTTTCTTT
CDR3aa: CAWSAATGLRTEAFF

j_gene: TRBJ1-2
v_gene: TRBV28
abundance: -
d_gene: -
CDR3nt: TGTGCCAGCAGTTCCCCCCCCAGGGTTAACACCTTC
CDR3aa: CASSSPPRVNTF

j_gene: TRBJ2-1
v_gene: TRBV5-4
abundance: once
d_gene: -
CDR3nt: TGTGCCAGCAGCTTGGACAGAGCCACCTACAATGAGCAGTTCTTC
CDR3aa: CASSLDRATYNEQFF

j_gene: TRBJ2-3
v_gene: TRBV7-9
abundance: -
d_gene: -
CDR3nt: TGTGCCAGCAGTCGGTCGGAAGGAGGCACAGATACGCAGTATTTT
CDR3aa: CASSRSEGGTDTQYF

j_gene: TRBJ2-3
v_gene: TRBV7-3
abundance: -
d_gene: TRBD1
CDR3nt: TGTGCCAGCAGCCCTCAGGGGGGCACAGATACGCAGTATTTT
CDR3aa: CASSPQGGTDTQYF

j_gene: TRBJ2-6
v_gene: TRBV28
abundance: -
d_gene: -
CDR3nt: TGTGCCAGCAGTTTACCGGGAAGGGCTGGGGCCAACGTCCTGACTTTC
CDR3aa: CASSLPGRAGANVLTF

j_gene: TRBJ2-5
v_gene: TRBV5-8
abundance: -
d_gene: -
CDR3nt: TGTGCCAGCAGCTTAGGGCAGGGAGGAAGAGAGACCCAGTACTTC
CDR3aa: CASSLGQGGRETQYF

j_gene: TRBJ2-3
v_gene: TRBV4-3
abundance: few
d_gene: -
CDR3nt: TGCGCCAGCAGCCAAGCCCAAGCGACCGACTGGGGAGATACGCAGTATTTT
CDR3aa: CASSQAQATDWGDTQYF

j_gene: TRBJ2-1
v_gene: TRBV29-1
abundance: -
d_gene: TRBD1
CDR3nt: TGCAGCGTTGAAGGTCAAGTTGGCACAGGGGGGTACAATGAGCAGTTCTTC
CDR3aa: CSVEGQVGTGGYNEQFF

j_gene: TRBJ2-3
v_gene: TRBV20-1
abundance: -
d_gene: -
CDR3nt: TGCAGTGCTAGTAATGTGGGAGTAACAGATACGCAGTATTTT
CDR3aa: CSASNVGVTDTQYF

j_gene: TRBJ1-2
v_gene: TRBV5-6
abundance: -
d_gene: -
CDR3nt: TGTGCCAGCAGCTCAGTGGGGTTCGGGGTAAACTATGGCTACACCTTC
CDR3aa: CASSSVGFGVNYGYTF

j_gene: TRBJ1-2
v_gene: TRBV12-5
abundance: -
d_gene: -
CDR3nt: TGTGCTAGTGGTTTGCCCCCCGAGAGGGGCGGAGGCTACACCTTC
CDR3aa: CASGLPPERGGGYTF

j_gene: TRBJ2-1
v_gene: TRBV29-1
abundance: -
d_gene: TRBD2
CDR3nt: TGCAGCGTTGGGACTAGCGGTGAGCAGTTCTTC
CDR3aa: CSVGTSGEQFF

j_gene: TRBJ2-7
v_gene: TRBV5-5
abundance: -
d_gene: TRBD2
CDR3nt: TGTGCCAGCAGTACCGGGACTAGCGGGATCATCCGGCTCGAGCAGTACTTC
CDR3aa: CASSTGTSGIIRLEQYF

j_gene: TRBJ1-4
v_gene: TRBV7-8
abundance: -
d_gene: -
CDR3nt: TGTGCCAGCAGCTTTACGGCGGGTTTTCTGTTTTTT
CDR3aa: CASSFTAGFLFF

j_gene: TRBJ2-5
v_gene: TRBV5-4
abundance: -
d_gene: -
CDR3nt: TGTGCCAGCAGCTCGGACAGGGAGGGGCAAGAGACCCAGTACTTC
CDR3aa: CASSSDREGQETQYF

j_gene: TRBJ1-3
v_gene: TRBV30
abundance: once
d_gene: -
CDR3nt: TGTGCCTGCCGCGACTCTGGAAACACCATATATTTT
CDR3aa: CACRDSGNTIYF